This T cell receptor beta chain was identified in a study of T-cell reconstitution after alpha-beta-depleted transplantation in children. This clonotype was found a few times. Germline CDR1 LNHDA, CDR2 SQIVND (reference sequence). V lost 3 bases to trimming and J lost 0 bases, with 9 bases between them. The CDR3 loop spans 14 amino acids. For TCRbeta, the library was prepared with unique molecular identifiers. TCRdb ran MiXCR on the PCR reads and lists one entry per CDR3 protein. The data show fewer than 85,000 distinct CDR3 sequences, over 12% seen once. The chain recombines TRBV19 with TRBJ2-7; D may match TRBD1 or TRBD2 (5 bases each). Sequencing was performed on PBMCs, mostly from graft donor cells, taken 180 days after TCRalphabeta/CD19-depleted stem cell transplant. The clonotype originates from a male patient aged 2 to 9 who had a stem cell transplant for acute lymphoblastic leukemia, so the T cells may come from the graft donor. DNA of the CDR3: TGTGCCAGTAGTATTGGGACGTACTCCTACGAGCAGTACTTC. It yields the protein CASSIGTYSYEQYF.